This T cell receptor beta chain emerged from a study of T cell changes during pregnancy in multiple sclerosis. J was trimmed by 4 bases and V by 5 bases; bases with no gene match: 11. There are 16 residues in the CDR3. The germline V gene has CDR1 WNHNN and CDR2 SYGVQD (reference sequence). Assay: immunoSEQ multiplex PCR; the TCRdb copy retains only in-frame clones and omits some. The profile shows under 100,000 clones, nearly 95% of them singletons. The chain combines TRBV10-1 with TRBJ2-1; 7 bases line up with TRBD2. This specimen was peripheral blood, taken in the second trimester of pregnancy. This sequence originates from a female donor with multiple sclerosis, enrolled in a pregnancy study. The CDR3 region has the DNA TGCGCCAGCAGTCGGGCCGCGGGGGAGATGTACAATGAGCAGTTCTTC. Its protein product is CASSRAAGEMYNEQFF.